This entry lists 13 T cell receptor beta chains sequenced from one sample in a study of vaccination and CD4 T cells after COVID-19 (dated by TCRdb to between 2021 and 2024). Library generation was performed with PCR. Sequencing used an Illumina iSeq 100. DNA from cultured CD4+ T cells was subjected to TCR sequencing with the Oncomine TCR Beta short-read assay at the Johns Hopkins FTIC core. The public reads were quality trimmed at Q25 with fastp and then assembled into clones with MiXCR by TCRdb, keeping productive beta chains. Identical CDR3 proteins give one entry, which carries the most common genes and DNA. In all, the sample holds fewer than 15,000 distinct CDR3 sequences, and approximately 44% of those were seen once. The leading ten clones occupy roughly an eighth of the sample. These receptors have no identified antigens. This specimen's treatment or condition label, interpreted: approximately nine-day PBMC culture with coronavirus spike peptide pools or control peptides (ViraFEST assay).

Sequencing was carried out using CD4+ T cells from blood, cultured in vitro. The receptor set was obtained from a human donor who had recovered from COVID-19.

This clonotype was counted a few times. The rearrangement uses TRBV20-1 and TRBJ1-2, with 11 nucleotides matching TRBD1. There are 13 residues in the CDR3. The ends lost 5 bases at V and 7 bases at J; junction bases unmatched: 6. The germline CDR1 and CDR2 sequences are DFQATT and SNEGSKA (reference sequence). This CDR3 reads CSAEPGQGVGYTF. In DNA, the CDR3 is TGCAGTGCTGAACCGGGACAGGGGGTTGGCTACACCTTC.

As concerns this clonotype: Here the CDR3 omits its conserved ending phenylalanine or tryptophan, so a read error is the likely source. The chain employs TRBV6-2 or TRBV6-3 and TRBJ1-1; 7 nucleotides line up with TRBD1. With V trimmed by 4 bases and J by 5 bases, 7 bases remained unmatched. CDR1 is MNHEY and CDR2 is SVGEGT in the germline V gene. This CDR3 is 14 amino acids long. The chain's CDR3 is CASSFNRGRTEAFL. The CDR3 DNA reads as TGTGCCAGCAGTTTTAACAGGGGAAGGACTGAAGCTTTCCTT.

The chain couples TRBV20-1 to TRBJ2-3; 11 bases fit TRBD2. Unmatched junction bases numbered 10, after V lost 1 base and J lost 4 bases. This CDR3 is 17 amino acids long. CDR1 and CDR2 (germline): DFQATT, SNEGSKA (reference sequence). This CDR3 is CSARGFFSGRAPDTQYF. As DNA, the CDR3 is TGCAGTGCTAGAGGCTTTTTTAGCGGGAGGGCCCCAGATACGCAGTATTTT.

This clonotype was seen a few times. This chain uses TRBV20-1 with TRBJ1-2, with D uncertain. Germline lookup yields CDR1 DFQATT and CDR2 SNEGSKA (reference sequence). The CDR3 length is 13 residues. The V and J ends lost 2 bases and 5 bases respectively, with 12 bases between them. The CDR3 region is CSARLPVEYGYTF. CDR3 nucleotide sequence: TGCAGTGCTAGACTACCCGTGGAGTATGGCTACACCTTC.

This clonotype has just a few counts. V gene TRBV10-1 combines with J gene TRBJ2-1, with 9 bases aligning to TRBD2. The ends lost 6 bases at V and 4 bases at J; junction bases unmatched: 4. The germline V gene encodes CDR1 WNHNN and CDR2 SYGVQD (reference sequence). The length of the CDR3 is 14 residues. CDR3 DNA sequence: TGCGCCAGCAGCATAGCGGGAGCGTACAATGAGCAGTTCTTC. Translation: CASSIAGAYNEQFF.

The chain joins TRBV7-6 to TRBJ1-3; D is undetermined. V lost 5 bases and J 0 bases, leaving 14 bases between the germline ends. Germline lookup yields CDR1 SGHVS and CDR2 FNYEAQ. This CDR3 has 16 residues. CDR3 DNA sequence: TGTGCCAGCAGCCCAGGAGTGGGGTCCTCTGGAAACACCATATATTTT. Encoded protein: CASSPGVGSSGNTIYF.

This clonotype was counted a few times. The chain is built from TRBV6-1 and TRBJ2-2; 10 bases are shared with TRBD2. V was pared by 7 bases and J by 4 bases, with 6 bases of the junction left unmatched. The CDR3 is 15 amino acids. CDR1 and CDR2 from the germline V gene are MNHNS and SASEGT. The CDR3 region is CASTRTSGSTGELFF. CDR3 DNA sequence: TGTGCCAGCACCCGGACTAGCGGCAGCACCGGGGAGCTGTTTTTT.

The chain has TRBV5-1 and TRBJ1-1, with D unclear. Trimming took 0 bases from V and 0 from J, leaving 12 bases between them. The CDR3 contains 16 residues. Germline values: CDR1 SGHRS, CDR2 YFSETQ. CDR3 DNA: TGCGCCAGCAGCTTGGCCTACCGAGGCATGAACACTGAAGCTTTCTTT. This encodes CASSLAYRGMNTEAFF.

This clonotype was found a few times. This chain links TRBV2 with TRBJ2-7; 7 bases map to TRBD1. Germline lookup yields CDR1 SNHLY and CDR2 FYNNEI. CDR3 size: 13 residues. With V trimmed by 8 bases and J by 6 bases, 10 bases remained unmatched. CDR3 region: CASLDRPLGEQYF. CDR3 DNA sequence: TGTGCCAGCTTGGACAGGCCTTTAGGCGAGCAGTACTTC.

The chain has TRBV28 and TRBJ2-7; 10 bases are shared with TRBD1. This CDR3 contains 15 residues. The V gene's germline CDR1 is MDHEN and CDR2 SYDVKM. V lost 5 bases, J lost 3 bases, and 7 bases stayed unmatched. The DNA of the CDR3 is TGTGCCAGCAGTATCCCCGGGACAGGGGTCTACGAGCAGTACTTC. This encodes CASSIPGTGVYEQYF.

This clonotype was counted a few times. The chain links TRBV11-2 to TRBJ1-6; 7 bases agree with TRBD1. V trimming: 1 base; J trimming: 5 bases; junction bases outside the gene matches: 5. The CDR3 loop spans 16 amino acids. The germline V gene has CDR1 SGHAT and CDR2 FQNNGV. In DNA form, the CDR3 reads TGTGCCAGCAGCTTAGCCTGGGACAGCGATAATTCACCCCTCCACTTT. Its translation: CASSLAWDSDNSPLHF.

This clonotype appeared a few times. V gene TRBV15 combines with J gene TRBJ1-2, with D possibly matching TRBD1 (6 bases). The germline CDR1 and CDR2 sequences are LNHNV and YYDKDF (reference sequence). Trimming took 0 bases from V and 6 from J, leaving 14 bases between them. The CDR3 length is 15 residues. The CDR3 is CATSREVAGVDGYTF. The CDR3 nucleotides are TGTGCCACCAGCAGAGAAGTGGCAGGGGTAGATGGCTACACCTTC.

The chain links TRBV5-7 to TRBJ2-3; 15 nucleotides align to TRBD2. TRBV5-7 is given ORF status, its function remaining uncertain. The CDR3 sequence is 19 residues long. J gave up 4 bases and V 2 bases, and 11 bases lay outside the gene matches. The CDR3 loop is CASSFLPRTSGRAPDTQYF. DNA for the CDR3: TGTGCCAGCAGCTTTTTGCCCCGGACTAGCGGGAGGGCCCCAGATACGCAGTATTTT.